The 24 T cell receptor beta chains below come from one sample, sequenced in a study of T cell responses to AZD1222 COVID-19 vaccine. Assay: immunoSEQ multiplex PCR; the TCRdb copy retains only in-frame clones and omits some. The sample yields some 120,000 clones, 88% seen once. The sample in question was peripheral blood, obtained on day 0 of AZD1222 vaccination. All receptors derive from an adult in good health.

The table lists this clone with a count of one. This chain links TRBV24-1 with TRBJ1-6; D uncertain. The germline V and J ends were trimmed by 9 bases and 0 bases, with 11 bases remaining between them. Germline V gene sequence: CDR1 KGHDR, CDR2 SFDVKD. The CDR3 loop spans 15 amino acids. This chain's CDR3 is CATLSRSSYNSPLHF. CDR3 DNA: TGTGCCACCCTGAGTCGGAGCTCCTATAATTCACCCCTCCACTTT.

The V and J genes are TRBV5-3 and TRBJ1-1; D gene unclear. TRBV5-3 is an ORF; its function is uncertain. This CDR3 contains 14 residues. The V and J ends lost 4 bases and 0 bases respectively, with 10 bases between them. CDR3 sequence: CARSNEYMNTEAFF. The CDR3 coding sequence is TGTGCCAGAAGCAATGAATACATGAACACTGAAGCTTTCTTT.

The chain carries TRBV27 and TRBJ1-5, with a weak D call TRBD1 (6 bases). Trimming took off 0 bases at V and 2 bases at J, with 11 bases between the two ends. Germline lookup yields CDR1 MNHEY and CDR2 SMNVEV (reference sequence). The CDR3 is 16 amino acids. CDR3: CASSLSSGAGNQPQHF. CDR3 nucleotide sequence: TGTGCCAGCAGTTTATCGTCGGGGGCAGGCAATCAGCCCCAGCATTTT.

V gene TRBV12-5 combines with J gene TRBJ1-2; D remains unclear. Per the germline V gene, CDR1 is LGHNT and CDR2 is FRNRAP. V lost 3 bases to trimming and J lost 2 bases, with 4 bases between them. The CDR3 runs to 12 residues. The DNA of the CDR3 is TGTGCTAGTGGTTTTTGGAACTATGGCTACACCTTC. This gives the protein CASGFWNYGYTF.

The gene calls are TRBV5-1 and TRBJ2-7; the D gene is possibly TRBD1 (6 bases). V lost 0 bases and J lost 2, with 12 bases in between. This CDR3 comprises 15 residues. From germline, CDR1 is SGHRS and CDR2 YFSETQ. The CDR3 DNA sequence: TGCGCCAGCAGCTTGGTGGGGGCCTCGACCTACGAGCAGTACTTC. Protein: CASSLVGASTYEQYF.

This chain connects TRBV20-1 to TRBJ1-1, with 12 bases identical to TRBD1. The CDR3 runs 11 residues. The J segment lost 11 bases and the V segment lost 6 bases, leaving 4 bases of the junction unmatched. Germline values: CDR1 DFQATT, CDR2 SNEGSKA (reference sequence). In DNA, the CDR3 is TGCAGTGCACCGGGACAGGGGGCGGCTTTCTTT. This encodes CSAPGQGAAFF.

V and J are TRBV9 and TRBJ2-5; 11 positions match TRBD1. V was pared by 3 bases and J by 5 bases, with 12 bases of the junction left unmatched. Per germline, CDR1 SGDLS and CDR2 YYNGEE. CDR3 length: 17 residues. For the CDR3, the DNA is TGTGCCAGCAGCGCGAGAACGGGACAGGGGGTCCGGGAGACCCAGTACTTC. Encoded protein: CASSARTGQGVRETQYF.

V gene TRBV13 combines with J gene TRBJ2-7; 10 nucleotides match TRBD2. With V trimmed by 6 bases and J by 4 bases, 6 bases remained unmatched. The CDR3 spans 14 residues. Germline CDR1 and CDR2: PRHDT and FYEKMQ (reference sequence). The CDR3, as DNA: TGTGCCAGCAGTTCGGGACTAGCGACGTACGAGCAGTACTTC. It codes for CASSSGLATYEQYF.

This clone came up once. This chain uses TRBV11-3 with TRBJ2-3; D may match TRBD1 or TRBD2 (6 bases each). Trimming left V 0 bases short and J 4 bases short, with 14 bases between. Germline CDR1 reads SGHNT; CDR2 reads YENEEA. This CDR3 has 16 amino acids. The CDR3 is CASSLDGGRGPDTQYF. DNA for the CDR3: TGTGCCAGCAGCTTAGACGGGGGCCGGGGCCCAGATACGCAGTATTTT.

The rearrangement uses TRBV5-1 and TRBJ2-5; D remains ambiguous. V was shortened by 4 bases and J by 2 bases, with 12 bases between the two germline ends. The CDR3 totals 14 residues. Per the germline V gene, CDR1 is SGHRS and CDR2 is YFSETQ. The DNA of the CDR3 is TGCGCCAGCAGCAGAGGACCGGTGCAAGAGACCCAGTACTTC. Its translation: CASSRGPVQETQYF. Variable domain in full (rest from reference TRBV5-1 and TRBJ2-5): KAGVTQTPRYLIKTRGQQVTLSCSPISGHRSVSWYQQTPGQGLQFLFEYFSETQRNKGNFPGRFSGRQFSNSRSEMNVSTLELGDSALYLCASSRGPVQETQYFGPGTRLLVL.

V usage is TRBV5-4 and J usage is TRBJ2-1; TRBD2 aligns across 10 bases. J gave up 7 bases and V 2 bases, and 3 bases lay outside the gene matches. CDR1 and CDR2 (germline): SGHNT, YYREEE (reference sequence). There are 14 residues in the CDR3. The CDR3 sequence is CASSLAGGTNEQFF. DNA for the CDR3: TGTGCCAGCAGCTTAGCGGGGGGGACAAATGAGCAGTTCTTC.

This clone was detected only a few times. This chain joins TRBV7-2 and TRBJ1-3; unclear D gene. The CDR3 has 16 amino acids. The V and J ends lost 3 bases and 3 bases respectively, with 15 bases between them. CDR1 and CDR2 from the germline V gene are SGHTA and FQGNSA. Here the CDR3 reads CASSLMQVRGGNTIYF. The CDR3 DNA reads as TGTGCCAGCAGCTTGATGCAGGTCCGGGGTGGAAACACCATATATTTT.

The gene calls are TRBV3-1 (or the pseudogene TRBV3-2) and TRBJ2-7, with 8 bases aligning to TRBD1. Germline V CDR1 and CDR2: LGHDT, YNNKEL (reference sequence). With 4 bases clipped from V and 5 bases from J, the junction kept 13 bases outside the gene matches. The CDR3 is made up of 16 amino acids. In nucleotides, the CDR3 is TGTGCCAGCAGCCTAGGAGACCGGGACAGGTCCCACGAGCAGTACTTC. Translating it yields CASSLGDRDRSHEQYF.

The rearrangement joins TRBV10-3 to TRBJ1-5, with unresolved D. The length of the CDR3 is 13 residues. The germline gives CDR1 ENHRY, CDR2 SYGVKD. Trimming removed 9 bases from V and 0 bases from J, with 9 bases in between. CDR3 loop: CAMQRDSNQPQHF. The CDR3 DNA is TGTGCCATGCAGCGGGATAGCAATCAGCCCCAGCATTTT.

J is TRBJ1-2 and V is TRBV5-6; D gene unclear. The CDR3 is 13 residues long. The germline CDR1 and CDR2 sequences are SGHDT and YYEEEE. The V end was cut by 2 bases, the J end by 0 bases, with 5 bases between. The CDR3 region is CASSFGSNYGYTF. In nucleotides, the CDR3 is TGTGCCAGCAGCTTTGGCTCTAACTATGGCTACACCTTC.

V usage is TRBV19 and J usage is TRBJ1-6; 9 positions agree with TRBD1. The V segment lost 6 bases and the J segment 11 bases; nucleotides outside the gene matches: 14. The CDR3 extends over 16 amino acids. Germline V gene lookup returns CDR1 LNHDA and CDR2 SQIVND (reference sequence). CDR3 nucleotides: TGTGCCAGTAGCATGGGAGGCGGGACAGGGTTGACACCCCTCCACTTT. Its protein is CASSMGGGTGLTPLHF.

The chain combines TRBV5-1 with TRBJ1-2; D is undetermined. The V and J ends lost 2 bases and 1 base respectively, with 18 bases between them. This CDR3 is built from 17 residues. Germline V lookup: CDR1 SGHRS, CDR2 YFSETQ. The CDR3 here is CASSFVLSVALNYGYTF. The CDR3 DNA sequence: TGCGCCAGCAGCTTTGTACTATCAGTTGCCCTTAACTATGGCTACACCTTC. The whole variable domain, remainder taken from reference TRBV5-1 and TRBJ1-2, is KAGVTQTPRYLIKTRGQQVTLSCSPISGHRSVSWYQQTPGQGLQFLFEYFSETQRNKGNFPGRFSGRQFSNSRSEMNVSTLELGDSALYLCASSFVLSVALNYGYTFGSGTRLTVV.

This clone was seen once. The junction does not match germline at one end; this may be a read error. The sample contains more than one DNA sequence encoding this CDR3. The V gene is TRBV20-1, the J gene TRBJ1-2; D remains ambiguous. Germline V gene sequence: CDR1 DFQATT, CDR2 SNEGSKA (reference sequence). This CDR3 has 11 amino acids. The CDR3 reads CSARDPGRYTF. The CDR3 bases are TGCAGTGCCAGAGATCCAGGCCGCTACACCTTC.

This sequence joins TRBV7-9 and TRBJ2-5, with D unresolved. The V end lost 0 bases, the J end lost 7 bases, and 12 bases lay between the germline ends. Per germline, CDR1 SEHNR and CDR2 FQNEAQ (reference sequence). This CDR3 spans 14 amino acids. CDR3 sequence reads: CASSLAGSRTTQYF. In DNA form, the CDR3 reads TGTGCCAGCAGCTTAGCCGGTTCGCGAACGACCCAGTACTTC.

The chain carries TRBV28 and TRBJ1-2, with TRBD1 matching over 7 bases. Trimming took 2 bases from V and 7 from J; bases not matched to a gene: 7. CDR1 and CDR2 from the germline V gene are MDHEN and SYDVKM. The CDR3 spans 14 residues. CDR3 in DNA: TGTGCCAGCAGTTTAGGCGACAGGGTAGGTGGCTACACCTTC. Translated: CASSLGDRVGGYTF.

CDR3 amino acids: CASLPGQGGIQETQYF. Here the CDR3 DNA reads TGTGCCAGCTTACCGGGACAGGGAGGGATACAAGAGACCCAGTACTTC. This rearrangement joins TRBV18 to TRBJ2-5; 9 bases align to TRBD1. Germline CDR1 KGHSH, CDR2 LQKENI. This CDR3 comprises 16 residues. J was trimmed by 2 bases and V by 7 bases; bases with no gene match: 11.

The chain joins TRBV6-1 to TRBJ2-7, with no clear D. CDR1 and CDR2 from the germline V gene are MNHNS and SASEGT. The CDR3 covers 15 residues. Trimming took 2 bases from V and 4 from J, leaving 15 bases between them. The CDR3 loop is CASSEISYSEYEQYF. CDR3 nucleotide sequence: TGTGCCAGCAGTGAAATCAGCTACTCCGAATACGAGCAGTACTTC.

The V gene is TRBV19, the J gene TRBJ1-5, with 9 bases fitting TRBD1. The CDR3 covers 16 residues. V lost 5 bases and J lost 0; bases outside the gene matches: 5. Germline values: CDR1 LNHDA, CDR2 SQIVND (reference sequence). The CDR3, as DNA: TGTGCCAGTAGTCCCTCGACAGGGGGTAGCAATCAGCCCCAGCATTTT. It translates to CASSPSTGGSNQPQHF. The full variable domain, with the rest looked up from reference TRBV19 and TRBJ1-5, is DGGITQSPKYLFRKEGQNVTLSCEQNLNHDAMYWYRQDPGQGLRLIYYSQIVNDFQKGDIAEGYSVSREKKESFPLTVTSAQKNPTAFYLCASSPSTGGSNQPQHFGDGTRLSIL.

V gene TRBV5-1 combines with J gene TRBJ2-3; D gene unclear. The V and J ends lost 1 base and 5 bases respectively, with 5 bases between them. CDR1 SGHRS and CDR2 YFSETQ come from the germline V gene. The CDR3 runs to 12 residues. CDR3: CASSLLGDTQYF. CDR3 nucleotide sequence: TGCGCCAGCAGCTTGTTGGGAGATACGCAGTATTTT.